A selection of T cell receptor beta chains follows, all from one sample in a study of CD8 T cells in ankylosing spondylitis. TCRdb processed the 5' RACE reads anew with MiXCR; each CDR3 protein has one entry. The sample shows almost 250,000 distinct CDR3 sequences, 32% of them seen only once. Sequenced: blood, either unsorted or a sorted T cell fraction (not recorded which). These receptors all come from a male donor with ankylosing spondylitis or in good health (not recorded which). Each CDR3 is given with its conserved first and last residue. D genes are given only for firm matches. Clone size is given for some rows only: seen once, a few or many times, or a class if the clone is expanded.

j_gene: TRBJ2-2
d_gene: TRBD2
abundance: NA
v_gene: TRBV7-2
CDR3nt: TGTGCCAGCAGCTCGGGCCCTGGGCTAGCGGGGTCGGGGGAGCTGTTTTTT
CDR3aa: CASSSGPGLAGSGELFF

j_gene: TRBJ1-5
d_gene: NA
abundance: NA
v_gene: TRBV20-1
CDR3nt: TGCAGTGCTAGAACACAGGCCAATCAGCCCCAGCATTTT
CDR3aa: CSARTQANQPQHF

j_gene: TRBJ2-3
d_gene: NA
abundance: NA
v_gene: TRBV20-1
CDR3nt: TGCAGTGCAGAAGGACGCCATTCCACAGATACGCAGTATTTT
CDR3aa: CSAEGRHSTDTQYF

j_gene: TRBJ2-7
d_gene: NA
abundance: NA
v_gene: TRBV27
CDR3nt: TGTGCCAGCAGTGAACTAATGGGACAAGAACTCTACGAGCAGTACTTC
CDR3aa: CASSELMGQELYEQYF

j_gene: TRBJ2-7
d_gene: TRBD1
abundance: NA
v_gene: TRBV10-3
CDR3nt: TGTGCCATCAGTGGGCGGACAGGGAACAAAAGCTCCTACGAGCAGTACTTC
CDR3aa: CAISGRTGNKSSYEQYF

j_gene: TRBJ2-2
d_gene: NA
abundance: few
v_gene: TRBV6-5
CDR3nt: TGTGCCAGCAGTTACGGGTGGGAGGACGGGGAGCTGTTTTTT
CDR3aa: CASSYGWEDGELFF

j_gene: TRBJ2-3
d_gene: TRBD1
abundance: NA
v_gene: TRBV15
CDR3nt: TGTGCCACCAGCAAGGGACAGCCCACAGATACGCAGTATTTT
CDR3aa: CATSKGQPTDTQYF

j_gene: TRBJ2-1
d_gene: NA
abundance: NA
v_gene: TRBV11-2
CDR3nt: TGTGCCAGCAGCGCAGGCCGGGGCGGGCGTGGGAATGAGCAGTTCTTC
CDR3aa: CASSAGRGGRGNEQFF

j_gene: TRBJ2-1
d_gene: TRBD2
abundance: NA
v_gene: TRBV6-1
CDR3nt: TGTGCCAGCAGTAGAGGTGGGGGGACTAGCGGGGGGGCCTATGAGCAGTTCTTC
CDR3aa: CASSRGGGTSGGAYEQFF

j_gene: TRBJ2-7
d_gene: NA
abundance: NA
v_gene: TRBV5-8
CDR3nt: TGTGCCAGCAGCCCGGCCTACGAGCAGTACTTC
CDR3aa: CASSPAYEQYF

j_gene: TRBJ1-5
d_gene: NA
abundance: NA
v_gene: TRBV11-2
CDR3nt: TGTGCCAGCAGCCGCACAGGGATCGGTCAGCCCCAGCATTTT
CDR3aa: CASSRTGIGQPQHF

j_gene: TRBJ1-1
d_gene: NA
abundance: many
v_gene: TRBV28
CDR3nt: TGTGCCAGCAGTTCTCCCGGGAGTATAGACACTGAAGCTTTCTTT
CDR3aa: CASSSPGSIDTEAFF

j_gene: TRBJ2-1
d_gene: NA
abundance: NA
v_gene: TRBV28
CDR3nt: TGTGCCAGCAGTCCGTTCTACAATGAGCAGTTCTTC
CDR3aa: CASSPFYNEQFF

j_gene: TRBJ2-7
d_gene: NA
abundance: NA
v_gene: TRBV12-3/TRBV12-4
CDR3nt: TGTGCCAGCAGTCCAACAGGAGTCTCGACTCAGGAGCAGTACTTC
CDR3aa: CASSPTGVSTQEQYF

j_gene: TRBJ1-5
d_gene: NA
abundance: NA
v_gene: TRBV28
CDR3nt: TGTGCCAGCAGTTTTTTCGAGGGGATGGGTCAGCCCCAGCATTTT
CDR3aa: CASSFFEGMGQPQHF

j_gene: TRBJ2-7
d_gene: NA
abundance: few
v_gene: TRBV29-1
CDR3nt: TGCAGCGCGAGCGGGTGGGGGACCCCCCAGTACTTC
CDR3aa: CSASGWGTPQYF

j_gene: TRBJ2-5
d_gene: NA
abundance: few
v_gene: TRBV28
CDR3nt: TGTGCCAGCAGTTTAGGGGATGAGTTACAGGGGAGCGGGTTAGAGACCCAGTACTTC
CDR3aa: CASSLGDELQGSGLETQYF

j_gene: TRBJ2-1
d_gene: NA
abundance: few
v_gene: TRBV29-1
CDR3nt: TGCAGCGTTGAAGATTACTTCAATGAGCAGTTCTTC
CDR3aa: CSVEDYFNEQFF

j_gene: TRBJ2-3
d_gene: NA
abundance: NA
v_gene: TRBV12-3/TRBV12-4
CDR3nt: TGTGCCAGCAGTTTAGTTTCCAGCCAGGATACGCAGTATTTT
CDR3aa: CASSLVSSQDTQYF

j_gene: TRBJ1-1
d_gene: NA
abundance: NA
v_gene: TRBV29-1
CDR3nt: TGCAGCGTTGGGGGAACAGGGCATGAAGCTTTCTTT
CDR3aa: CSVGGTGHEAFF

j_gene: TRBJ2-4
d_gene: NA
abundance: few
v_gene: TRBV20-1
CDR3nt: TGCAGTGCTCCTCTAGCGACCAAATCGGACATTCAGTACTTC
CDR3aa: CSAPLATKSDIQYF

j_gene: TRBJ2-5
d_gene: NA
abundance: NA
v_gene: TRBV10-1
CDR3nt: TGCGCCAGCAGTCCGGGGCCTAAAGAGACCCAGTACTTC
CDR3aa: CASSPGPKETQYF